The 21 T cell receptor beta chains below come from one sample, sequenced in a study of healthy donors' naive CD4 and CD8 T cells (dated by TCRdb to between 2015 and 2016). The run used a 454 GS FLX Titanium. A previously published linear amplification protocol was used to build TCR libraries from approximately 450 ng of total RNA. The raw public reads went through TCRdb reprocessing: fastp at Q25, MiXCR clone calling, in-frame beta chains kept. Every entry covers one CDR3 protein and lists the most common genes and DNA from its rows. The sample includes 150,000 to 200,000 distinct CDR3 sequences, with over 60% observed a single time. The ten largest clones capture roughly 2.4% of the sample. Material: naive CD4+ and CD8+ T cells sorted from blood, pooled from several donors. The cell subset or site tag for this specimen amounts to: FACS-sorted naive CD4+ (CD45RO-CD45RA+) and naive CD8+ (CD45RA+CD27bright) T cells. The receptor source for this set is a pool of human donors in good health; the sample pools cells from several healthy donors.

The chain uses TRBV11-2 and TRBJ2-5; 10 bases align to TRBD2. This CDR3 region has 16 residues. The ends lost 1 base at V and 4 bases at J; junction bases unmatched: 6. Germline V gene data show CDR1 as SGHAT and CDR2 as FQNNGV. This chain's CDR3 is CASSLGLAGVGETQYF. The CDR3, as DNA: TGTGCCAGCAGCTTAGGTCTAGCGGGAGTTGGAGAGACCCAGTACTTC.

The chain carries TRBV12-3 or TRBV12-4 and TRBJ2-5; D is unresolved. The CDR3 contains 12 residues. V was cut by 1 base and J by 5 bases, with 5 bases left in between. The CDR3 sequence: CASSLGEETQYF. CDR3 DNA: TGTGCCAGCAGTTTAGGAGAGGAGACCCAGTACTTC.

The rearrangement links TRBV6-5 to TRBJ2-3; TRBD1 agrees at 7 bases. Germline V gene sequence: CDR1 MNHEY, CDR2 SVGAGI. The CDR3 consists of 15 residues. The V segment lost 4 bases and the J segment 4 bases; nucleotides outside the gene matches: 8. The CDR3: CASSLTGPPADTQYF. The CDR3 DNA reads as TGTGCCAGCAGTTTGACAGGGCCTCCGGCAGATACGCAGTATTTT.

This chain connects TRBV6-2 or TRBV6-3 to TRBJ1-5; D is unresolved. Trimming shortened V by 6 bases and J by 4 bases, and 13 bases separated the two germline ends. CDR1 MNHEY and CDR2 SVGEGT come from the germline V gene. The CDR3 is 14 amino acids. CDR3 DNA: TGTGCCAGCAGCCCGACCAGCTGGAATCAGCCCCAGCATTTT. This translates into CASSPTSWNQPQHF.

The V and J genes are TRBV19 and TRBJ2-5; D unresolved. Germline V gene lookup returns CDR1 LNHDA and CDR2 SQIVND (reference sequence). The CDR3 is 12 amino acids. Trimming removed 6 bases from V and 5 bases from J, with 10 bases in between. The CDR3 spells CASRGPVETQYF. In DNA, the CDR3 is TGTGCCAGTAGAGGTCCGGTCGAGACCCAGTACTTC.

This sequence joins TRBV6-2 or TRBV6-3 and TRBJ2-5, with 7 bases matching TRBD1. V shed 6 bases and J 5 bases; nucleotides not matched to a gene: 9. Germline V CDR1 and CDR2: MNHEY, SVGEGT. This CDR3 region has 14 residues. As DNA, the CDR3 is TGTGCCAGCAGGGGACAGACAGGGCGGGAGACCCAGTACTTC. Translated, it gives CASRGQTGRETQYF.

This chain connects TRBV5-1 to TRBJ2-7; possible D gene TRBD2, 6 bases. From germline, CDR1 is SGHRS and CDR2 YFSETQ. Trimming took off 4 bases at V and 7 bases at J, with 15 bases between the two ends. This CDR3 contains 13 residues. DNA for the CDR3: TGCGCCAGCAGCCTCCGGGACTCAGGAGAGCAGTACTTC. Its protein product is CASSLRDSGEQYF. Full variable domain (remainder filled in from reference TRBV5-1 and TRBJ2-7): KAGVTQTPRYLIKTRGQQVTLSCSPISGHRSVSWYQQTPGQGLQFLFEYFSETQRNKGNFPGRFSGRQFSNSRSEMNVSTLELGDSALYLCASSLRDSGEQYFGPGTRLTVT.

This clonotype was recorded a few times. The chain carries TRBV10-3 and TRBJ1-1, with no clear D. In germline, CDR1 is ENHRY, CDR2 SYGVKD. The V gene lost 5 bases and the J gene lost 4 bases, with 8 bases spanning the gap. The CDR3 consists of 12 residues. Here the CDR3 DNA reads TGTGCCATCAGTCGACCGGGCACTGAAGCTTTCTTT. Translated: CAISRPGTEAFF.

This chain uses TRBV10-3 with TRBJ2-1; the match to TRBD2 covers 8 bases. V was clipped by 8 bases and J by 1 base; unmatched bases: 13. Germline V gene sequence: CDR1 ENHRY, CDR2 SYGVKD. The CDR3 has 17 amino acids. CDR3 nucleotides: TGTGCCATCGAAGGGGATAGCGGGGCTGGGTCCTACAATGAGCAGTTCTTC. Amino acid sequence: CAIEGDSGAGSYNEQFF.

V and J are TRBV5-1 and TRBJ1-1; D possibly corresponds to TRBD1 (5 bases). Trimming left V 0 bases short and J 2 bases short, with 8 bases between. Germline V gene sequence: CDR1 SGHRS, CDR2 YFSETQ. There are 14 residues in the CDR3. The CDR3 bases are TGCGCCAGCAGCTTGGACACAGGCAACACTGAAGCTTTCTTT. As protein: CASSLDTGNTEAFF. The whole variable domain, remainder taken from reference TRBV5-1 and TRBJ1-1, is KAGVTQTPRYLIKTRGQQVTLSCSPISGHRSVSWYQQTPGQGLQFLFEYFSETQRNKGNFPGRFSGRQFSNSRSEMNVSTLELGDSALYLCASSLDTGNTEAFFGQGTRLTVV.

V and J are TRBV29-1 and TRBJ2-7, with D possibly being TRBD1 (6 bases). The CDR3 sequence is 12 residues long. The ends were cut back, 7 bases at V and 2 bases at J, with 12 bases in the middle. Per the germline V gene, CDR1 is SQVTM and CDR2 is ANQGSEA. CDR3 protein: CSALGATYEQYF. As DNA, the CDR3 is TGCAGCGCCCTGGGGGCCACCTACGAGCAGTACTTC.

This chain uses TRBV29-1 with TRBJ2-1; a possible D gene is TRBD2 (5 bases). CDR3 length equals 11 residues. V lost 7 bases, J lost 7 bases, and 11 bases lay in between. Germline-derived CDR1 and CDR2 are SQVTM and ANQGSEA. The CDR3: CSALTINEQFF. The DNA of the CDR3 is TGCAGCGCCTTGACTATTAATGAGCAGTTCTTC.

The genes are TRBV2 and TRBJ2-5; 7 nucleotides line up with TRBD1. From germline, CDR1 is SNHLY and CDR2 FYNNEI. With 10 bases clipped from V and 2 bases from J, the junction kept 4 bases outside the gene matches. The CDR3 sequence is 12 residues long. The CDR3 DNA reads as TGTGCCACAAGGGACAGTCAAGAGACCCAGTACTTC. This sequence encodes CATRDSQETQYF.

The chain links TRBV6-2 or TRBV6-3 to TRBJ2-7; 9 bases agree with TRBD2. The V gene's germline CDR1 is MNHEY and CDR2 SVGEGT. The CDR3 sequence is 16 residues long. Germline trimming cut 2 bases from V and 6 bases from J; bases unmatched to any gene: 11. CDR3 loop: CASSYRASGISVEQYF. The CDR3 DNA reads TGTGCCAGCAGTTACAGGGCTAGCGGGATCTCGGTCGAGCAGTACTTC.

This chain uses TRBV20-1 with TRBJ2-5; D gene uncertain. Per germline, CDR1 DFQATT and CDR2 SNEGSKA (reference sequence). V lost 0 bases to trimming and J lost 0 bases, with 8 bases between them. This CDR3 spans 14 amino acids. The CDR3 nucleotides are TGCAGTGCTAGAGATGCCCAGAACCAAGAGACCCAGTACTTC. The encoded protein is CSARDAQNQETQYF.

The gene calls are TRBV11-2 and TRBJ1-5; no clear D gene. V was trimmed by 5 bases and J by 8 bases, leaving 10 bases between them. The CDR3 extends over 12 amino acids. Germline V gene sequence: CDR1 SGHAT, CDR2 FQNNGV. The CDR3 here is CASSTPGEPQHF. Here the CDR3 DNA reads TGTGCCAGCAGCACCCCCGGGGAGCCCCAGCATTTT.

The chain has TRBV5-5 and TRBJ2-3; D is ambiguous. Germline V gives CDR1 SGHKS, CDR2 YYEKEE (reference sequence). This CDR3 is built from 14 residues. The V end lost 0 bases, the J end lost 3 bases, and 8 bases lay between the germline ends. CDR3 nucleotides: TGTGCCAGCAGCTTGGACAGTCCAACAGATACGCAGTATTTT. As protein: CASSLDSPTDTQYF.

DNA of the CDR3: TGCAGCGCTCAAACAGGAACGGCTGGAAACACCATATATTTT. It translates to CSAQTGTAGNTIYF. The J gene is TRBJ1-3, the V gene TRBV29-1, with TRBD1 as a possible D gene (5 bases). The CDR3 consists of 14 residues. Germline-derived CDR1 and CDR2 are SQVTM and ANQGSEA. Trimming removed 7 bases at V and 2 bases at J, with 15 bases between. The full variable domain, with the rest looked up from reference TRBV29-1 and TRBJ1-3, is SAVISQKPSRDICQRGTSLTIQCQVDSQVTMMFWYRQQPGQSLTLIATANQGSEATYESGFVIDKFPISRPNLTFSTLTVSNMSPEDSSIYLCSAQTGTAGNTIYFGEGSWLTVV.

This clonotype appeared a few times. The gene calls are TRBV4-3 and TRBJ1-2, with D uncertain. Trimming removed 1 base at V and 3 bases at J, with 15 bases between. Germline CDR1 is LGHNA and CDR2 is YSLEER. The CDR3 consists of 16 residues. The CDR3 DNA follows: TGCGCCAGCAGCCAAGGGACCTTTCAGGAGGACTATGGCTACACCTTC. Translation gives CASSQGTFQEDYGYTF.

Written as DNA, the CDR3 is TGTGCCACCAGCAGAGATCTGACTAGCCCGGAGCAGTTCTTC. Protein product: CATSRDLTSPEQFF. The chain employs TRBV15 and TRBJ2-1; 7 nucleotides agree with TRBD2. V lost 0 bases to trimming and J lost 10 bases; unmatched junction nucleotides: 6. The CDR3 sequence is 14 residues long. The germline V gene has CDR1 LNHNV and CDR2 YYDKDF (reference sequence).

The chain employs TRBV13 and TRBJ2-7, with D hard to call. Trimming removed 2 bases at V and 7 bases at J, with 15 bases between. This CDR3 comprises 14 residues. Germline V lookup: CDR1 PRHDT, CDR2 FYEKMQ (reference sequence). The CDR3, as DNA: TGTGCCAGCAGCTTACTACGAAAAGGGTATGAGCAGTACTTC. This gives the protein CASSLLRKGYEQYF.